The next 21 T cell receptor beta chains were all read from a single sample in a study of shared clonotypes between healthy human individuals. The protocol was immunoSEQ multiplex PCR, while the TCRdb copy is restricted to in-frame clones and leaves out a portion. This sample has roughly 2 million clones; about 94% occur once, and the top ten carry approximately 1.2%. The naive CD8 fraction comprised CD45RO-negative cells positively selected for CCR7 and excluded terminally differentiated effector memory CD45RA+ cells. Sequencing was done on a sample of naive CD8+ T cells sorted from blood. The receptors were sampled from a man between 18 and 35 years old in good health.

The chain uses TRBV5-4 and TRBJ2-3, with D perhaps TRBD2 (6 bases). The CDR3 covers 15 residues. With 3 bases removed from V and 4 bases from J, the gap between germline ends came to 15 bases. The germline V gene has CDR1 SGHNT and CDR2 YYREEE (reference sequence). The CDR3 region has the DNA TGTGCCAGCAGCTCGGGACTGGGCCTACCAGATACGCAGTATTTT. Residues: CASSSGLGLPDTQYF.

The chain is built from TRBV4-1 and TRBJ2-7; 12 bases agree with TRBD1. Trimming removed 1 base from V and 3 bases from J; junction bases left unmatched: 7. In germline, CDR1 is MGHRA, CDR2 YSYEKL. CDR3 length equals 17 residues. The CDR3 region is CASSQVAGTGGFYEQYF. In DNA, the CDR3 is TGCGCCAGCAGCCAAGTCGCCGGGACAGGGGGCTTCTACGAGCAGTACTTC.

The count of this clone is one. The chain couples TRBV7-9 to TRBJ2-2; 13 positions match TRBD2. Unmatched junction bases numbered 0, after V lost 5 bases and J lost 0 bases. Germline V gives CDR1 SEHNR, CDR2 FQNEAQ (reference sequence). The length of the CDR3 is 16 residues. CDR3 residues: CASSGTSGANTGELFF. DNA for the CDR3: TGTGCCAGCAGCGGGACTAGCGGGGCGAACACCGGGGAGCTGTTTTTT.

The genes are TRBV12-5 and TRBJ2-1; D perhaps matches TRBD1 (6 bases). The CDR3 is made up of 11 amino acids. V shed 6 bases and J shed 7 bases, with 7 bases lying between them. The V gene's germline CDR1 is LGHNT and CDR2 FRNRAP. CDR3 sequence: CASGQGNEQFF. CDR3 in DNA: TGTGCTAGTGGCCAGGGGAATGAGCAGTTCTTC.

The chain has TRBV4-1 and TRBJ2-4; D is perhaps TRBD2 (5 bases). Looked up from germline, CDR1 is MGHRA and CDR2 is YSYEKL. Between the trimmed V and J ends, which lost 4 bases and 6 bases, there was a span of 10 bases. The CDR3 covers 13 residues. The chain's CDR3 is CASSLPDLNIQYF. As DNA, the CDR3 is TGCGCCAGCAGCCTCCCGGACTTAAACATTCAGTACTTC.

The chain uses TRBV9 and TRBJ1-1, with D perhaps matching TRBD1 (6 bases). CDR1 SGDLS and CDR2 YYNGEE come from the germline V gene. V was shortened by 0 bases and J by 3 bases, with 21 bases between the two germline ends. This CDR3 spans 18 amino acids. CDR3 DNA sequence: TGTGCCAGCAGCGTAGTTGAGGGGGGAGAAGGGTTTGACACTGAAGCTTTCTTT. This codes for CASSVVEGGEGFDTEAFF.

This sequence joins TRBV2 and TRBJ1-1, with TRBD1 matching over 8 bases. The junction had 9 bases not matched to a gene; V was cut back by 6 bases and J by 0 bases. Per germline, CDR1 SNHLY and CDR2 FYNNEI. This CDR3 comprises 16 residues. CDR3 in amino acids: CASSLDREGMNTEAFF. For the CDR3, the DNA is TGTGCCAGCAGCCTGGACAGGGAAGGTATGAACACTGAAGCTTTCTTT.

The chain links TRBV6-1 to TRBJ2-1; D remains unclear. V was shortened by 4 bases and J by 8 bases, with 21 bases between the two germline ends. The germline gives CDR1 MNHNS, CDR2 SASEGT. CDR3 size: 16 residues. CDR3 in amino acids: CASSASSGEIGYEQFF. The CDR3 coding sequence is TGTGCCAGCAGTGCCAGTAGTGGTGAAATCGGTTATGAGCAGTTCTTC.

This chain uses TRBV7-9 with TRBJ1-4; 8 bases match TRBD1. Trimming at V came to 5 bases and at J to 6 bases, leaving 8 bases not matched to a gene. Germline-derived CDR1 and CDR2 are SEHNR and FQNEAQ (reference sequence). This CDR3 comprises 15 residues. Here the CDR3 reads CASSISTGVDEKLFF. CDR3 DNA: TGTGCCAGCAGCATATCGACAGGGGTGGATGAAAAACTGTTTTTT.

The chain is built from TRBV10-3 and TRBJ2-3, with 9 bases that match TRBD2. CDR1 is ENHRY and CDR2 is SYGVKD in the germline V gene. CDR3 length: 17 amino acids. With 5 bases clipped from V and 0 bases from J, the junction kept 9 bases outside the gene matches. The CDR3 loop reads CAISLREREASTDTQYF. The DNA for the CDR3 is TGTGCCATCAGTCTGAGGGAGCGGGAGGCAAGCACAGATACGCAGTATTTT.

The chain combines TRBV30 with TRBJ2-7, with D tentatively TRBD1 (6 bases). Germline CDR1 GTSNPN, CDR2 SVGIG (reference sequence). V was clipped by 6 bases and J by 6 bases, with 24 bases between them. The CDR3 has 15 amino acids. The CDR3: CACDNPGTYGGEQYF. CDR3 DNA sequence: TGTGCCTGTGACAATCCAGGGACATATGGGGGCGAGCAGTACTTC.

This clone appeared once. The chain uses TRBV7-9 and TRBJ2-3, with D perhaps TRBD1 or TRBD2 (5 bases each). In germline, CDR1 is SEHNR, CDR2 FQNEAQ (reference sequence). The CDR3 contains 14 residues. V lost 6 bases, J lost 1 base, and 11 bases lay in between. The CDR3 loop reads CASRTDGGTDTQYF. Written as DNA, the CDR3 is TGTGCCAGCAGGACAGACGGGGGCACAGATACGCAGTATTTT.

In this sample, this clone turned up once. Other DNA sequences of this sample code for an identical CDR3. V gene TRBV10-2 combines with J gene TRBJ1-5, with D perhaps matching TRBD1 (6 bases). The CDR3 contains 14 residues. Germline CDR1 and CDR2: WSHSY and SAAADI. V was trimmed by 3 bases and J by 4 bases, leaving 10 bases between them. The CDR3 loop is CASSDEQGNQPQHF. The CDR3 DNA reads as TGCGCCAGCAGTGACGAACAGGGTAATCAGCCCCAGCATTTT.

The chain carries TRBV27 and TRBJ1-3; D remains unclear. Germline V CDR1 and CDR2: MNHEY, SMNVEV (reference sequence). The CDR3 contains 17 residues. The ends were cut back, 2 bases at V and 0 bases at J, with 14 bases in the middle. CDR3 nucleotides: TGTGCCAGCAGTTTACTCGCCGGACCGAGCTCTGGAAACACCATATATTTT. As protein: CASSLLAGPSSGNTIYF.

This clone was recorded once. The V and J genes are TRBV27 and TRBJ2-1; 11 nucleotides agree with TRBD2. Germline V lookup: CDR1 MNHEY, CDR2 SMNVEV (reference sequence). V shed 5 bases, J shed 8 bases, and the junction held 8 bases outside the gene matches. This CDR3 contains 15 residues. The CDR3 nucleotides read TGTGCCAGCAGTACTAGACTAGCGGGACGGGATGAGCAGTTCTTC. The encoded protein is CASSTRLAGRDEQFF.

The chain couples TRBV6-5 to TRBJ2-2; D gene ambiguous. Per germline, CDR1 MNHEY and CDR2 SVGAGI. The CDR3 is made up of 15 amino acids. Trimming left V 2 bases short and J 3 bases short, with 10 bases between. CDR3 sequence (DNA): TGTGCCAGCAGTTACAGCCAGGCGGACACCGGGGAGCTGTTTTTT. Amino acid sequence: CASSYSQADTGELFF.

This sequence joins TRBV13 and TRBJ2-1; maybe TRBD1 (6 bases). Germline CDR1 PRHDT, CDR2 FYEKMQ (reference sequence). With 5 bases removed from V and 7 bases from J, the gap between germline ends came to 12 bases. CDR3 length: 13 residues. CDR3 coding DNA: TGTGCCAGCAGCGCCGAGGACAGTAATGAGCAGTTCTTC. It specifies CASSAEDSNEQFF. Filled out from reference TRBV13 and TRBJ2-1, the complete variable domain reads AAGVIQSPRHLIKEKRETATLKCYPIPRHDTVYWYQQGPGQDPQFLISFYEKMQSDKGSIPDRFSAQQFSDYHSELNMSSLELGDSALYFCASSAEDSNEQFFGPGTRLTVL.

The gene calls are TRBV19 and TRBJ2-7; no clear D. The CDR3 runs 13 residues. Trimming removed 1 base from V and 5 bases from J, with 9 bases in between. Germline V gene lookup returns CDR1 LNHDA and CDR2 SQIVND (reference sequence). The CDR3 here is CASSIASTDEQYF. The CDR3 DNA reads TGTGCCAGTAGTATAGCCAGCACCGACGAGCAGTACTTC.

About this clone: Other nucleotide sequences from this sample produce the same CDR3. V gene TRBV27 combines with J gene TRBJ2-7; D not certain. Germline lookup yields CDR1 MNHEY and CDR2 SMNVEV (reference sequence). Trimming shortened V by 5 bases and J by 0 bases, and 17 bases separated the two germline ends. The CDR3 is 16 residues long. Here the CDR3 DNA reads TGTGCCAGCAGTCCATCGTCTGGGGTTCTCTCCTACGAGCAGTACTTC. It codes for CASSPSSGVLSYEQYF.

The CDR3 loop reads CASSVVGESGNTIYF. Here the CDR3 DNA reads TGTGCCAGCAGCGTAGTTGGGGAGAGTGGAAACACCATATATTTT. The chain is built from TRBV9 and TRBJ1-3; D gene uncertain. The CDR3 is made up of 15 amino acids. V lost 0 bases, J lost 3 bases, and 10 bases lay in between. Germline V lookup: CDR1 SGDLS, CDR2 YYNGEE.

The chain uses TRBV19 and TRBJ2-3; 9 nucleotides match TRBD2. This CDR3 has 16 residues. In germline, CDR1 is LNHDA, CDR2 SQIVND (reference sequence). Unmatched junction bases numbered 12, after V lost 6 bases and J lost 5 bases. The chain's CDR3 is CASSITREGPGDTQYF. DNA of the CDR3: TGTGCCAGTAGCATTACGCGGGAGGGCCCTGGAGATACGCAGTATTTT.